This TCR beta chain was documented in a study of patients and donors after allogeneic stem cell transplantation. This clonotype was found a few times. CDR1 SGHRS and CDR2 YFSETQ come from the germline V gene. The CDR3 is made up of 15 amino acids. V shed 1 base, J shed 4 bases, and the junction held 3 bases outside the gene matches. TCRdb independently ran MiXCR on the RT-PCR reads; one entry per CDR3 protein. The table shows approximately 170,000 distinct CDR3 sequences, with approximately 25% occurring only once. The rearrangement joins TRBV5-1 to TRBJ2-3, with TRBD2 identical over 10 bases. The clonotype originates from a human donor who was either an allogeneic HSCT recipient or a stem cell or donor lymphocyte infusion donor (not recorded which). It is not recorded whose cells these are; they may come from a transplant donor. The specimen sequenced was blood, either unsorted or a sorted T cell fraction (not recorded which). The CDR3 region is CASSLQRGGSDTQYF. In DNA form, the CDR3 reads TGCGCCAGCAGCTTGCAGCGGGGGGGTTCAGATACGCAGTATTTT.